Listed below are T cell receptor beta chains from one sample, sequenced in a study of post-analysis software for immune sequencing data. TCRdb reprocessed the PCR reads with MiXCR, giving one entry per CDR3 protein. The profile covers hundreds of thousands of distinct CDR3 sequences, with roughly 27% appearing a single time and about 0.5% taken by the ten largest. The sample consisted of blood. Receptors originate from a girl under 18 with multiple sclerosis. The CDR3 runs from the conserved cysteine through the conserved F or W. Each record gives: D gene, J gene, clone size, V gene, CDR3 protein, CDR3 DNA. D genes are given only for firm matches. Size tells how often a clone was seen (once, few, many) or the class of an expanded clone, and some rows leave it out.

d_gene: .
j_gene: TRBJ1-1
abundance: few
v_gene: TRBV4-3
CDR3aa: CASSQDPGRRNTEAFF
CDR3nt: TGCGCCAGCAGCCAAGATCCGGGACGGAGGAACACTGAAGCTTTCTTT

d_gene: .
j_gene: TRBJ2-5
abundance: .
v_gene: TRBV7-9
CDR3aa: CASSFLSGQGPETQYF
CDR3nt: TGTGCCAGCAGCTTCCTTTCTGGGCAGGGCCCAGAGACCCAGTACTTC

d_gene: .
j_gene: TRBJ2-3
abundance: .
v_gene: TRBV12-3/TRBV12-4
CDR3aa: CASSFGGDADTQYF
CDR3nt: TGTGCCAGCAGTTTTGGTGGGGACGCAGATACGCAGTATTTT

d_gene: .
j_gene: TRBJ2-1
abundance: many
v_gene: TRBV10-2
CDR3aa: CASSEYQYNEQFF
CDR3nt: TGCGCCAGCAGTGAGTACCAGTACAATGAGCAGTTCTTC

d_gene: TRBD1
j_gene: TRBJ2-3
abundance: .
v_gene: TRBV24-1
CDR3aa: CATRQGDTQYF
CDR3nt: TGTGCCACCAGACAGGGGGATACGCAGTATTTT

d_gene: TRBD2
j_gene: TRBJ2-7
abundance: few
v_gene: TRBV28
CDR3aa: CASNGRSSGIYEQYF
CDR3nt: TGTGCCAGCAATGGACGGTCTAGCGGGATCTACGAGCAGTACTTC

d_gene: .
j_gene: TRBJ1-2
abundance: .
v_gene: TRBV12-3/TRBV12-4
CDR3aa: CASSLLASFNYGYTF
CDR3nt: TGTGCCAGCAGTTTGTTGGCCAGTTTTAACTATGGCTACACCTTC

d_gene: .
j_gene: TRBJ1-2
abundance: few
v_gene: TRBV12-3/TRBV12-4
CDR3aa: CASSFGQTYGYTF
CDR3nt: TGTGCCAGCAGTTTCGGACAGACCTATGGCTACACCTTC

d_gene: .
j_gene: TRBJ2-7
abundance: few
v_gene: TRBV20-1
CDR3aa: CSASVQGYEQYF
CDR3nt: TGCAGTGCCTCGGTACAGGGCTACGAGCAGTACTTC

d_gene: .
j_gene: TRBJ2-5
abundance: .
v_gene: TRBV5-1
CDR3aa: CASSSAGPRETQYF
CDR3nt: TGCGCCAGCAGCTCGGCCGGGCCGAGGGAGACCCAGTACTTC

d_gene: TRBD1
j_gene: TRBJ2-1
abundance: .
v_gene: TRBV2
CDR3aa: CTSGQAEDNEQFF
CDR3nt: TGTACCAGTGGACAGGCGGAGGATAATGAGCAGTTCTTC

d_gene: TRBD1
j_gene: TRBJ2-1
abundance: many
v_gene: TRBV12-3/TRBV12-4
CDR3aa: CASSSVQGVEQFF
CDR3nt: TGTGCCAGCAGTTCGGTACAGGGGGTTGAGCAGTTCTTC

d_gene: .
j_gene: TRBJ2-7
abundance: few
v_gene: TRBV13
CDR3aa: CASSFGTVGYEQYF
CDR3nt: TGTGCCAGCAGCTTCGGGACGGTGGGCTACGAGCAGTACTTC

d_gene: TRBD1
j_gene: TRBJ2-1
abundance: few
v_gene: TRBV9
CDR3aa: CASSVVWGQGAEQFF
CDR3nt: TGTGCCAGCAGCGTAGTTTGGGGACAGGGGGCCGAGCAGTTCTTC

d_gene: .
j_gene: TRBJ2-5
abundance: .
v_gene: TRBV29-1
CDR3aa: CSVVVVKETQYF
CDR3nt: TGCAGCGTTGTTGTGGTAAAAGAGACCCAGTACTTC

d_gene: TRBD1
j_gene: TRBJ1-2
abundance: .
v_gene: TRBV20-1
CDR3aa: CSAPLPPGQRVRTF
CDR3nt: TGCAGTGCTCCCCTCCCCCCGGGACAGAGGGTTCGCACCTTC

d_gene: TRBD2
j_gene: TRBJ2-1
abundance: once
v_gene: TRBV4-1
CDR3aa: CASSHLTSGIVFDEQFF
CDR3nt: TGCGCCAGCAGCCACCTTACTAGCGGGATTGTCTTCGATGAGCAGTTCTTC

d_gene: TRBD1
j_gene: TRBJ2-1
abundance: .
v_gene: TRBV20-1
CDR3aa: CSGIVGQGWYYNEQFF
CDR3nt: TGCAGTGGTATAGTGGGACAGGGGTGGTATTACAATGAGCAGTTCTTC

d_gene: TRBD1
j_gene: TRBJ1-1
abundance: .
v_gene: TRBV5-5
CDR3aa: CASRLDRPFWGNTEAFF
CDR3nt: TGTGCCAGCAGACTGGACAGGCCGTTTTGGGGGAACACTGAAGCTTTCTTT

d_gene: .
j_gene: TRBJ2-7
abundance: few
v_gene: TRBV20-1
CDR3aa: CSARDSGQLSYEQYF
CDR3nt: TGCAGTGCTAGAGATTCCGGTCAGCTCTCCTACGAGCAGTACTTC

d_gene: .
j_gene: TRBJ2-3
abundance: few
v_gene: TRBV7-2
CDR3aa: CASRDSDTQYF
CDR3nt: TGTGCCAGCAGGGACTCCGATACGCAGTATTTT

d_gene: .
j_gene: TRBJ1-1
abundance: .
v_gene: TRBV7-9
CDR3aa: CASIPTAMNTEAFF
CDR3nt: TGTGCCAGCATTCCCACTGCCATGAACACTGAAGCTTTCTTT

d_gene: TRBD1
j_gene: TRBJ1-1
abundance: .
v_gene: TRBV7-2
CDR3aa: CASSWTGATEAFF
CDR3nt: TGTGCCAGCAGCTGGACAGGGGCGACTGAAGCTTTCTTT

d_gene: .
j_gene: TRBJ2-1
abundance: .
v_gene: TRBV28
CDR3aa: CASSLGSQPGANGWFF
CDR3nt: TGTGCCAGCAGTTTAGGGTCGCAACCCGGCGCTAATGGTTGGTTCTTC

d_gene: .
j_gene: TRBJ2-7
abundance: .
v_gene: TRBV5-1
CDR3aa: CASSLSSGAIYEQYF
CDR3nt: TGCGCCAGCAGCTTGAGCTCAGGGGCTATCTACGAGCAGTACTTC

d_gene: TRBD1
j_gene: TRBJ1-6
abundance: .
v_gene: TRBV7-2
CDR3aa: CASSRPGQRVSPLHF
CDR3nt: TGTGCCAGCAGTCGACCGGGACAGAGAGTATCACCCCTCCACTTT

d_gene: .
j_gene: TRBJ2-5
abundance: few
v_gene: TRBV6-1
CDR3aa: CASSDNQETQYF
CDR3nt: TGTGCCAGCAGTGACAACCAAGAGACCCAGTACTTC